This T cell receptor (beta chain) was captured in a study of T cells in Graves' hyperthyroidism and ophthalmopathy. Study results and caveats: In blood, most of the thyroid clonotypes expanded above 0.001 were also present. The model forecast ophthalmopathy, anticipating it by a median approximately 7 months before onset.

Turning to this clonotype: No antigen is known for it.

Trimming removed 0 bases from V and 0 bases from J, with 15 bases in between. Germline V gene lookup returns CDR1 ENHRY and CDR2 SYGVKD. The CDR3 runs 19 residues. RNA transcripts were the template for amplifying TCR beta CDR3 regions. First-round RT-PCR with HTBI primers amplified the TCR CDR3 region. TCRdb reprocessed the multiplex PCR reads with MiXCR, giving one entry per CDR3 protein. The data hold more than 350,000 distinct CDR3 sequences, with roughly 15% observed a single time. Any patient presenting with uncontrolled infection, other autoimmune disease, pregnancy or lactation was left out. Fresh peripheral blood, approximately 10 ml, yielded the PBMCs.

Sequencing input: blood. The chain has TRBV10-3 and TRBJ2-6; either TRBD1 or TRBD2 may fit D (6 bases each). This sequence originates from a woman aged 55-70 years with Graves' ophthalmopathy. CDR3 amino acids: CAISESGKGGYSGANVLTF. CDR3 DNA: TGTGCCATCAGTGAGTCGGGGAAGGGGGGCTACTCTGGGGCCAACGTCCTGACTTTC.